Listed here are 2 T cell receptor beta chains from one sample, sequenced in a study of radiation and T cells in renal cell carcinoma. Time point here: blood 4 weeks post-SBRT, at nephrectomy. Treatment noted: 15 Gy SBRT to primary tumor, nephrectomy 4 weeks later. Sequencing used immunoSEQ multiplex PCR; TCRdb keeps in-frame clones, though not all of them. Here the sample spans fewer than 200,000 clones, 88% being singletons. Source: blood, taken from a patient whose treatment included radiotherapy and nephrectomy. These receptors came from a woman between 50 and 59 years old with renal cell carcinoma.

The V gene is TRBV6-6, the J gene TRBJ1-3; no firm D call. The germline CDR1 and CDR2 sequences are MNHNY and SVGAGI (reference sequence). This CDR3 region has 16 residues. Trimming left V 4 bases short and J 0 bases short, with 13 bases between. This chain's CDR3 is CASSSSYDFSGNTIYF. CDR3 nucleotides: TGTGCCAGCAGTTCCTCTTACGATTTCTCTGGAAACACCATATATTTT.

The chain is built from TRBV6-5 and TRBJ2-5; a weak D match, TRBD2 (5 bases). The CDR3 is 14 residues long. V was cut by 6 bases and J by 1 base, with 12 bases left in between. The germline gives CDR1 MNHEY, CDR2 SVGAGI. CDR3 nucleotides: TGTGCCAGCAGGTTGGACTGGGCCCAAGAGACCCAGTACTTC. Its protein product is CASRLDWAQETQYF.